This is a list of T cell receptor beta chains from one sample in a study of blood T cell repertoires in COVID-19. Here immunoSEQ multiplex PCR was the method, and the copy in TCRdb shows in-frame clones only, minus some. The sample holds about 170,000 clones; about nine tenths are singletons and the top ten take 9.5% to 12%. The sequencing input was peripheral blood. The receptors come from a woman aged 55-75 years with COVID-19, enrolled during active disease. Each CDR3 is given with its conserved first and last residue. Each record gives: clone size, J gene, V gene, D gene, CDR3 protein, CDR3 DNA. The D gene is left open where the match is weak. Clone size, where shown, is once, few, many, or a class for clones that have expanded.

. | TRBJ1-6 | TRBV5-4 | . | CASSLDPGSPLHF | TGTGCCAGCAGCTTGGATCCGGGTTCACCCCTCCACTTT
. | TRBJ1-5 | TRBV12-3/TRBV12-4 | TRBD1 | CASSPTGGSWGF | TGTGCCAGCAGTCCAACAGGGGGCTCGTGGGGTTTT
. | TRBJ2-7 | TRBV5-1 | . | CASKLALNSYEQYF | TGCGCCAGCAAGTTAGCGCTCAACTCCTACGAGCAGTACTTC
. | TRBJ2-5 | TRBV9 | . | CASSVGLSHQETQYF | TGTGCCAGCAGCGTAGGCCTGAGCCACCAAGAGACCCAGTACTTC
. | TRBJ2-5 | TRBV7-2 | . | CASSLGGQGQETQYF | TGTGCCAGCAGCTTAGGTGGGCAGGGCCAAGAGACCCAGTACTTC
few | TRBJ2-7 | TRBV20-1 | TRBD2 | CSASTSGKIYEQYF | TGCAGTGCTAGTACTAGCGGGAAAATCTACGAGCAGTACTTC
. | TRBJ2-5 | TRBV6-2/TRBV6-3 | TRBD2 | CASSYWAGGPSETQYF | TGTGCCAGCAGTTACTGGGCGGGAGGGCCCTCGGAGACCCAGTACTTC
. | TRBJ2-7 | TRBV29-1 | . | CSVVAGRYEQYF | TGCAGCGTTGTTGCAGGGCGGTACGAGCAGTACTTC
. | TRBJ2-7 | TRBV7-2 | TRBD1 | CASSLVGTGTGEQYF | TGTGCCAGCAGCTTAGTGGGGACAGGGACCGGCGAGCAGTACTTC
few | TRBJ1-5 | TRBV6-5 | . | CASSRTGLGQPQHF | TGTGCCAGCAGTCGTACAGGGTTGGGTCAGCCCCAGCATTTT
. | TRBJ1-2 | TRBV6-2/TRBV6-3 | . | CASSFAQAYGYTF | TGTGCCAGCAGTTTTGCCCAGGCCTATGGCTACACCTTC
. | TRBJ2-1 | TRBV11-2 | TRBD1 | CASTRGRLYNEQFF | TGTGCCAGTACCAGGGGGCGCCTATACAATGAGCAGTTCTTC
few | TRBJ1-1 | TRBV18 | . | CASSPVGSEAFF | TGTGCCAGCTCACCCGTCGGTTCTGAAGCTTTCTTT